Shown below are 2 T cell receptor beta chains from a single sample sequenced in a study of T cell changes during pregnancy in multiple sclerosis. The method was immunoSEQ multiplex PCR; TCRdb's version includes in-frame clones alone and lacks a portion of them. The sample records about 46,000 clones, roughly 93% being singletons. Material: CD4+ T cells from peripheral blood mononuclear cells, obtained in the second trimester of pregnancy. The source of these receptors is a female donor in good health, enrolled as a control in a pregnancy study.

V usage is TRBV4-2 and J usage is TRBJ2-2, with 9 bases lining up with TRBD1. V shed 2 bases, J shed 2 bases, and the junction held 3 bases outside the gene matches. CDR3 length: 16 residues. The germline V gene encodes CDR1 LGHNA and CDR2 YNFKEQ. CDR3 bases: TGTGCCAGCAGCCAACTTACAGGGGGCAACACCGGGGAGCTGTTTTTT. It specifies CASSQLTGGNTGELFF.

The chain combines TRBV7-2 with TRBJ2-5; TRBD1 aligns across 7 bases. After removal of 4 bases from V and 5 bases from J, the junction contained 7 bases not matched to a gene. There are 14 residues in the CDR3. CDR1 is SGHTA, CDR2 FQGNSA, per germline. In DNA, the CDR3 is TGTGCCAGCAGCTACGACAGGGCGGCCGAGACCCAGTACTTC. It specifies CASSYDRAAETQYF.